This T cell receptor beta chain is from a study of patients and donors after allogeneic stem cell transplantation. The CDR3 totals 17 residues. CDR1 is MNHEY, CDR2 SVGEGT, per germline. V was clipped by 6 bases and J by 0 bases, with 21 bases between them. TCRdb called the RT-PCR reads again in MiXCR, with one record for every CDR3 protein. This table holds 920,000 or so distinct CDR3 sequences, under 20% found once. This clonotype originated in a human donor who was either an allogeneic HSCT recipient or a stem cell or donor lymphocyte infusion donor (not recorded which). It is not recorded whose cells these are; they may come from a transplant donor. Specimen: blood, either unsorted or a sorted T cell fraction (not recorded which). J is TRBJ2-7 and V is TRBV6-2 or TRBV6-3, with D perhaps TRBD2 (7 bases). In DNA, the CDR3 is TGTGCCAGCAGCCGACCCGGGAGGACGGACAGCTCCTACGAGCAGTACTTC. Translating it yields CASSRPGRTDSSYEQYF.